The 2 T cell receptor beta chains below come from one sample, sequenced in a study of T cell responses to AZD1222 COVID-19 vaccine. TCRdb's table, derived via immunoSEQ multiplex PCR, lists solely in-frame clones and lacks some. Of roughly 160,000 clones listed, around 90% are singletons. Sequenced here: peripheral blood, sampled on day 0 of AZD1222 vaccination. These receptors all come from an adult in good health.

The rearrangement uses TRBV19 and TRBJ1-4; TRBD1 aligns across 7 bases. This CDR3 is 17 amino acids long. Germline CDR1 and CDR2: LNHDA and SQIVND (reference sequence). The J segment lost 3 bases and the V segment lost 7 bases, leaving 14 bases of the junction unmatched. CDR3 in amino acids: CASTAGGFGTANEKLFF. Written as DNA, the CDR3 is TGTGCCAGTACCGCCGGGGGGTTCGGGACAGCTAATGAAAAACTGTTTTTT.

The genes are TRBV18 and TRBJ1-5; 8 bases map to TRBD1. The germline V gene encodes CDR1 KGHSH and CDR2 LQKENI. The trim removed 5 bases at V and 12 bases at J, leaving 12 bases unmatched. This CDR3 contains 14 residues. CDR3 sequence (DNA): TGTGCCAGCTCAGAGGACAGGGAGCATCATGACCAGCATTTT. Translation: CASSEDREHHDQHF. Variable domain in full (rest from reference TRBV18 and TRBJ1-5): NAGVMQNPRHLVRRRGQEARLRCSPMKGHSHVYWYRQLPEEGLKFMVYLQKENIIDESGMPKERFSAEFPKEGPSILRIQQVVRGDSAAYFCASSEDREHHDQHFGDGTRLSIL.